The sequence of this T cell receptor beta chain was determined in a study of blood T cells in healthy people across ages. General study points: Greater diversity and more naive CD4+ cells were seen in long-lived donors than in aged donors.

For the second PCR, which ran for roughly 7 to 11 cycles, a sample-barcoded 5' primer and a J-beta primer mix were used. A tag from a template-switch adaptor with 12 random nucleotides marked each cDNA molecule. TCRdb used MiXCR to reprocess the 5' RACE reads, holding one entry per CDR3 protein. The sample consists of 750,000 to 950,000 distinct CDR3 sequences, 40% to 65% of them appearing once. The junction had 6 bases not matched to a gene; V was cut back by 1 base and J by 7 bases. The CDR3 has 16 residues. The V gene's germline CDR1 is SGHRS and CDR2 YFSETQ. Every donor gave 9 to 10 milliliters of peripheral blood. With regard to this clonotype: Its antigen is not identified.

The sequencing sample was made of blood. The chain combines TRBV5-1 with TRBJ2-1, with 12 bases lining up with TRBD2. The receptor comes from a man at least 80 years old in good health. The CDR3 DNA follows: TGCGCCAGCAGCTTGCTAGCGGGAGGGCCCCGGAATGAGCAGTTCTTC. It codes for CASSLLAGGPRNEQFF.